A single T cell receptor beta chain is shown here with its context. Its antigen is still unknown. One base away there is no much larger clone; base qualities are not given. This entry belongs to a study of vaccination effects on CD4 cells after COVID-19 (dated by TCRdb to between 2020 and 2023). The study in broad terms: Each participant got two doses of an mRNA SARS-CoV-2 vaccine, either BNT162b2 or mRNA-1273. Cultures from other donors in the study were sequenced with the Oncomine TCR Beta short-read assay on an Illumina iSeq 100. Altogether, around ten COVID-19 convalescent patients and a handful of SARS-CoV-2-naive healthy vaccine recipients made up the full study. In both COVID-19 convalescent patients and infection-naive vaccine recipients, the study compared SARS-CoV-2 spike-specific CD4+ TCR repertoires from before mRNA vaccination with those from after it. Beyond this particular receptor, the publication reports: In healthy vaccine recipients, vaccine-induced clones were almost all SARS-CoV-2 mono-reactive, with only 1 of 255 being cross-reactive with common cold coronaviruses. Limitations of the study were the small number of convalescent patients and the absence of early post-infection timepoints. Clones induced by infection and clones induced by vaccination both contracted markedly at late timepoints after vaccination, which fits with T cell responses waning over time.

CDR1 and CDR2 are read off the germline V gene (reference sequence) as GTSNPN and SVGIG. Spanning cysteine to phenylalanine, the CDR3 consists of 12 amino acids. The kept DNA is CDR3 alone, 36 bases in frame from the first base. V loses 5 bases of germline sequence and J loses 5 bases, and the interval between the two ends is 13 bases. Library generation was performed with the immunoSEQ multiplex PCR assay. DNA from the cultured, isolated CD4+ T cells was subjected to TCR beta CDR3 sequencing. In the source study's methods: Non-productive TCR sequences were removed and reads were trimmed to the CDR3 region, keeping CDR3s of at least 7 amino acids. The MANAFEST web app was used to identify antigen-specific clonotypes by comparing expansion in peptide wells with expansion in reference cultures. To be called positive, a clone needed expansion at FDR<0.05 compared with the reference and with all other wells, an odds ratio greater than 5, and a frequency greater than 0.1% in two replicate wells. A clonotype was defined as cross-reactive if the clonotype was significantly expanded both in SARS-CoV-2 spike wells and in at least one common cold coronavirus spike condition. Using the stringdist R package, CDR3 similarity was measured by Levenshtein distance, and unrooted trees were constructed with ape in R 3.6.1. TCRdb provides this immuneACCESS table in a form limited to in-frame rearrangements. Some clones are lacking; in checked studies, under half of them reflect an unresolved V gene, and why the rest are absent is not known. Clonal size and the V and J genes are those of that table, whereas D and trimming came from the DNA. The sample has roughly 25,000 clones on record, 73% of them singletons. Approximately 5% of the sample is in the top ten clones.

In the ViraFEST assay, PBMC were stimulated with viral peptide pools, and antigen-specific CD4+ T cell clonotypes were then identified by expansion using TCR sequencing. After approximately 11 days of culture, CD4+ T cells were isolated with the EasySep CD4+ T cell isolation kit. None of the healthy vaccine recipients had a prior SARS-CoV-2 infection, which was confirmed by nucleocapsid antibody tests that came back negative both before and after vaccination. Each well held around 1.9 million PBMC cultured in IMDM containing around 5% human AB serum, 8.5 to 10 IU/ml IL-2 and gentamicin, along with around 11 ug/ml peptides. Half of the culture medium was replaced with fresh IL-2-containing medium on days 3 and 7. Unless otherwise noted, each peptide stimulation condition was cultured in triplicate wells. Using Ficoll-Paque Plus gradient centrifugation, PBMC were separated from whole blood and then either used fresh or cryopreserved at -140C. Overlapping peptide pools spanned the spike proteins of SARS-CoV-2 and the common cold coronaviruses HCoV-NL63, HCoV-OC43 and HCoV-229E. The QIAamp micro DNA kit was used to extract genomic DNA from the cultured CD4+ T cells.

This receptor was identified in a human donor who received a COVID-19 vaccine. Recombination connected TRBV30 to TRBJ2-7, with TRBD1 tentatively as D gene (5 bases match). Sequencing used CD4+ T cells from PBMCs cultured with SARS-CoV-2 spike peptides, obtained before COVID-19 vaccination. The cell subset or site label of this sample denotes: SARS-CoV-2 spike overlapping peptide pool stimulation. The CDR3 corresponds to CAWAGFGDEQYF. The DNA sequence is TGTGCCTGGGCAGGGTTTGGGGACGAGCAGTACTTC. With the rest looked up from the reference TRBV30 and TRBJ2-7 genes rather than sequenced, the full variable domain is SQTIHQWPATLVQPVGSPLSLECTVEGTSNPNLYWYRQAAGRGLQLLFYSVGIGQISSEVPQNLSASRPQDRQFILSSKKLLLSDSGFYLCAWAGFGDEQYFGPGTRLTVT.